The clone carrying this T cell receptor beta chain showed up many times. The target antigen is unknown. The J segment lost 7 bases and the V segment lost 5 bases, leaving 10 bases of the junction unmatched. The CDR3 consists of 14 residues. In germline, CDR1 is ENHRY, CDR2 SYGVKD. Collection of about 9.4 milliliters of peripheral blood was performed for each donor. At least 6.5 million PBMCs were isolated per sample. The data are from a study of blood T cells in healthy people across ages. A second 7 to 11 cycle PCR used barcoded and J-beta primers. TCRdb re-called the 5' RACE reads with MiXCR, one entry per CDR3 protein. The repertoire holds around 650,000 distinct CDR3 sequences, with roughly 32% as singletons. Findings of the study overall: Observed TCR beta diversity per million T cells went down as age went up. This fall followed a roughly linear course with age. It was the long-lived donors that had more naive CD4+ cells and higher diversity than aged donors.

The chain recombines TRBV10-3 with TRBJ2-7; 8 positions match TRBD1. Sample: blood. This receptor was obtained from a woman older than 75 in good health. In nucleotides, the CDR3 is TGTGCCATCAGTCCAAGGACAGGGCCTGGAGAGCAGTACTTC. It yields the protein CAISPRTGPGEQYF.